Sequencing of this TCR beta chain was carried out in a study of T-cell reconstitution after alpha-beta-depleted transplantation in children. Regarding the study as a whole: Diversity of TCRbeta at day 60 was high in some patients, arising from surviving recipient T cells and thymic progenitors. From newly produced T cells came most of the T-cell counts and diversity one year after transplant. At around two months after transplant, the alpha-beta T cells were reportedly derived from several hundred expanded clones that came from non-depleted graft cells.

Preparation of the TCRbeta library was carried out with unique molecular identifiers. From the PCR reads, TCRdb called clonotypes with MiXCR, one entry per CDR3 protein. Here the sample spans 250,000 to 300,000 distinct CDR3 sequences, 7.5% to 9% being singletons. This clonotype turned up a few times. Its cognate antigen is unknown. Germline V CDR1 and CDR2: SGDLS, YYNGEE. Trimming took 0 bases from V and 2 from J, leaving 20 bases between them. The CDR3 contains 19 residues. The chain is built from TRBV9 and TRBJ2-2; D is tentatively TRBD1 or TRBD2 (6 bases each). This TCR was sampled from a female patient between 2 and 15 years old who had a stem cell transplant for Fanconi anemia, so the T cells may come from the graft donor. Sequenced material: peripheral blood, taken 360 days after TCRalphabeta/CD19-depleted stem cell transplant. In nucleotides, the CDR3 is TGTGCCAGCAGCGTAGCTACTACCGTCGGGGGCCCCAACACCGGGGAGCTGTTTTTT. Translated: CASSVATTVGGPNTGELFF.